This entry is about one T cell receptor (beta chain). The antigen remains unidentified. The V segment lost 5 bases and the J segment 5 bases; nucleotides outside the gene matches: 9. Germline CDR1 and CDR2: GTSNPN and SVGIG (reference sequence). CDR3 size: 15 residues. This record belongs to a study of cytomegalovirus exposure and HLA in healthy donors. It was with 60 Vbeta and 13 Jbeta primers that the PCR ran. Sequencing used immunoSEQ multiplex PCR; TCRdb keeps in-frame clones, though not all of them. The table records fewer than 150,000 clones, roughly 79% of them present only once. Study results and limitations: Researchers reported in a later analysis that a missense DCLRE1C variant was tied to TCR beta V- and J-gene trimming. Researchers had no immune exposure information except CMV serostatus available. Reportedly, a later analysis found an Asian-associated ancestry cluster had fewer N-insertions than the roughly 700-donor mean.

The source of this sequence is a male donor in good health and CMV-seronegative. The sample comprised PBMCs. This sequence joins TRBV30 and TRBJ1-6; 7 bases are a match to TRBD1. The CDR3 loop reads CAWDDGQANNSPLHF. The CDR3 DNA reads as TGTGCCTGGGACGACGGACAGGCAAATAATTCACCCCTCCACTTT. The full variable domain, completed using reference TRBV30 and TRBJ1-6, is SQTIHQWPATLVQPVGSPLSLECTVEGTSNPNLYWYRQAAGRGLQLLFYSVGIGQISSEVPQNLSASRPQDRQFILSSKKLLLSDSGFYLCAWDDGQANNSPLHFGNGTRLTVT.